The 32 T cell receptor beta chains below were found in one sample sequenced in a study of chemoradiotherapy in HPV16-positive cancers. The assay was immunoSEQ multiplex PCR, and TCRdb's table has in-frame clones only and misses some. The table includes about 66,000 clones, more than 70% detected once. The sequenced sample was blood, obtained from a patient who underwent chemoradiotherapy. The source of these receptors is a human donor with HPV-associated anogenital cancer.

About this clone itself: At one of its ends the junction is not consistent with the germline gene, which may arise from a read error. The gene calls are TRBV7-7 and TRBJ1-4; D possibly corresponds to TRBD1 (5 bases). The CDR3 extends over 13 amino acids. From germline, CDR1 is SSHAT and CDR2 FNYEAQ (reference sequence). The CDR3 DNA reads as TGTGCTAGCAGCCCCGCGGGGGGAGAAAAACTGTTTTTT. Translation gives CASSPAGGEKLFF.

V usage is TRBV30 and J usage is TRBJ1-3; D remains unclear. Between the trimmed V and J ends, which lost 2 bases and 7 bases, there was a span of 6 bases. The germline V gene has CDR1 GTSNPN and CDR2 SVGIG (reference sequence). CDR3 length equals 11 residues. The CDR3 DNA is TGTGCCTGGAGTAAAGGGAACACCATATATTTT. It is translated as CAWSKGNTIYF.

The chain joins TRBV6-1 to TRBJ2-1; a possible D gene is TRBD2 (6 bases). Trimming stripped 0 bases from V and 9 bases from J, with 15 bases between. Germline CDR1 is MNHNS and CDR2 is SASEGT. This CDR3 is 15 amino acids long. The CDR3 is CASSEAGQGGGEQFF. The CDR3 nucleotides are TGTGCCAGCAGTGAAGCCGGCCAGGGAGGTGGTGAGCAGTTCTTC.

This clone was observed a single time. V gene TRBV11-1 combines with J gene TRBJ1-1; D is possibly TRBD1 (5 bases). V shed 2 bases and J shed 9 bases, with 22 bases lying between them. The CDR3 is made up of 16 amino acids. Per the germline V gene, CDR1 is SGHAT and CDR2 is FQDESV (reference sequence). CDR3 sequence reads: CASSLSDSKLNLKAFF. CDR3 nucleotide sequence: TGTGCCAGCAGCTTATCCGACAGCAAATTGAATTTGAAAGCTTTCTTT.

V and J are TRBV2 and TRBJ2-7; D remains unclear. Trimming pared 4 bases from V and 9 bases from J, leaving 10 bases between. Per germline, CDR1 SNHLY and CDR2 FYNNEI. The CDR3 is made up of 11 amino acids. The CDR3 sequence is CASSGLDWQYF. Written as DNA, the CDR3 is TGTGCCAGCAGTGGACTGGATTGGCAGTACTTC.

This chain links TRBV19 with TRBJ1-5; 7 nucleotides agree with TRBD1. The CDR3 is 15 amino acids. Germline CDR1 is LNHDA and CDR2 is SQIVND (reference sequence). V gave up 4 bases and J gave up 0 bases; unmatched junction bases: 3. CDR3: CASSRGQYSNQPQHF. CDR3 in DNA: TGTGCCAGTAGTAGGGGACAGTATAGCAATCAGCCCCAGCATTTT.

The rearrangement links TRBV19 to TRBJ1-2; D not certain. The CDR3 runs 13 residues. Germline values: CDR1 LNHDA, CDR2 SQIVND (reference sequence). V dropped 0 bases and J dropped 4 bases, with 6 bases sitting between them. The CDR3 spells CASSIDRVYGYTF. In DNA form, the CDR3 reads TGTGCCAGTAGTATAGATCGCGTCTATGGCTACACCTTC.

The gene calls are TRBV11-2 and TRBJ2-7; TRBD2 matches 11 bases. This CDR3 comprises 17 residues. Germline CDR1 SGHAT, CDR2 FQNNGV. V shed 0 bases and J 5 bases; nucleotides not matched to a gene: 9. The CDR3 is CASSLDIAGGLPHEQYF. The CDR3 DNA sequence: TGTGCCAGCAGCTTAGATATAGCGGGGGGGCTACCCCACGAGCAGTACTTC.

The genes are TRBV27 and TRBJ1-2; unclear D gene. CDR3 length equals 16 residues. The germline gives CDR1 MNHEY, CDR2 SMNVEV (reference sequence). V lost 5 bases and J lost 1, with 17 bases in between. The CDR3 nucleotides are TGTGCCAGCAGTCCCCGAGATCGAGGGTTTAACTATGGCTACACCTTC. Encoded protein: CASSPRDRGFNYGYTF.

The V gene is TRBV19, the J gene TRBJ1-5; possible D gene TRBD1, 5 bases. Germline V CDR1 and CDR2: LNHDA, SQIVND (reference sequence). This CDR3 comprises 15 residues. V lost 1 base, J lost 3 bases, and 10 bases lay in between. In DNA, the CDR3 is TGTGCCAGTAGTATAGGGGGACGGAACAATCAGCCCCAGCATTTT. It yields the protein CASSIGGRNNQPQHF.

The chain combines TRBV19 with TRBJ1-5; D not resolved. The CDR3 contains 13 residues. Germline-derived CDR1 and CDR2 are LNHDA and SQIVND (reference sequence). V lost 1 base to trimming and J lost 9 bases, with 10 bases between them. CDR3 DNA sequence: TGTGCCAGTAGTATAGGAGGCGCCACGCCCCAGCATTTT. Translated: CASSIGGATPQHF.

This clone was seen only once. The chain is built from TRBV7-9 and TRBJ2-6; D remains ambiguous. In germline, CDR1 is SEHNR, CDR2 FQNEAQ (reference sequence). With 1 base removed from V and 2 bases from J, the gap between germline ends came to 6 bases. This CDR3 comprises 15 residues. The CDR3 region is CASSLGPTGANVLTF. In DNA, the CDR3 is TGTGCCAGCAGCTTAGGGCCCACTGGGGCCAACGTCCTGACTTTC.

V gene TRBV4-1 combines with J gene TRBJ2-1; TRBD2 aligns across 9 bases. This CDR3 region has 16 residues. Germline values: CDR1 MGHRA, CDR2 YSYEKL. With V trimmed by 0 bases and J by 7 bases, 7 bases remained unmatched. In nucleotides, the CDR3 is TGCGCCAGCAGCCAAGAGGGACTAGCTTTTTGGAATGAGCAGTTCTTC. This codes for CASSQEGLAFWNEQFF.

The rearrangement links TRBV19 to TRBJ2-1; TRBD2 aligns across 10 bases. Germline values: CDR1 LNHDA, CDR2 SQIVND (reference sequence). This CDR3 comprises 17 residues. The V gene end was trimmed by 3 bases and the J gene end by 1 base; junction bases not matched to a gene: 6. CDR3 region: CASSIASGSQSYNEQFF. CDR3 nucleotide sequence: TGTGCCAGTAGTATTGCTAGCGGGAGCCAATCCTACAATGAGCAGTTCTTC. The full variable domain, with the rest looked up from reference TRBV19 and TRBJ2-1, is DGGITQSPKYLFRKEGQNVTLSCEQNLNHDAMYWYRQDPGQGLRLIYYSQIVNDFQKGDIAEGYSVSREKKESFPLTVTSAQKNPTAFYLCASSIASGSQSYNEQFFGPGTRLTVL.

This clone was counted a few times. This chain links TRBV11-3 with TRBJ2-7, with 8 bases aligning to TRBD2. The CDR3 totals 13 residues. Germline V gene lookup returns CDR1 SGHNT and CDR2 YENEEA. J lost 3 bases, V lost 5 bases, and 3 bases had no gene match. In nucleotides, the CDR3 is TGTGCCAGCAGCGCCCGGGGGGGCTACGAGCAGTACTTC. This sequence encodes CASSARGGYEQYF.

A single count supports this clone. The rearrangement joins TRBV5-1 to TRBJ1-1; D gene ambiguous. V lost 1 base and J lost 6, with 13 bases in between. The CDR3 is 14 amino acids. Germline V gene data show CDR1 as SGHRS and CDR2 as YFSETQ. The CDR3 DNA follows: TGCGCCAGCAGCTTGTACGGGGATGGATCTGAAGCTTTCTTT. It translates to CASSLYGDGSEAFF.

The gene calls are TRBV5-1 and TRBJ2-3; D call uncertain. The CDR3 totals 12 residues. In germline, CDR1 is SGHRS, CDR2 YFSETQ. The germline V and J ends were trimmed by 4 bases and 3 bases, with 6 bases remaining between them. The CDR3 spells CASSPETDTQYF. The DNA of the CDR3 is TGCGCCAGCAGCCCAGAAACAGATACGCAGTATTTT.

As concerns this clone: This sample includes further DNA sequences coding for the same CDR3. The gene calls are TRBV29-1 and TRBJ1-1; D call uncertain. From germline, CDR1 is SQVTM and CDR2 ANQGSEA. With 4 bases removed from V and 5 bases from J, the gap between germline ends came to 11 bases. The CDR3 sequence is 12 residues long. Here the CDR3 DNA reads TGCAGCGTTGTCGAGGGAAATACTGAAGCTTTCTTT. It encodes CSVVEGNTEAFF.

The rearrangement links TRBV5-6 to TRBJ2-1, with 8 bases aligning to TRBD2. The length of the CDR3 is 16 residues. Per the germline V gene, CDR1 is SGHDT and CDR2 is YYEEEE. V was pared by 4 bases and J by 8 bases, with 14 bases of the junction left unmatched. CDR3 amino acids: CASSLRIGGRRDEQFF. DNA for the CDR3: TGTGCCAGCAGCCTGCGAATCGGCGGGAGGAGGGATGAGCAGTTCTTC.

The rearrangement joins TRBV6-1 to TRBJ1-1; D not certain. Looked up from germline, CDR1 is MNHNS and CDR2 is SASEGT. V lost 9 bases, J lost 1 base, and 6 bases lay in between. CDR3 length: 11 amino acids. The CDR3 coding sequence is TGTGCCAGTACAGAGAACACTGAAGCTTTCTTT. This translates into CASTENTEAFF.

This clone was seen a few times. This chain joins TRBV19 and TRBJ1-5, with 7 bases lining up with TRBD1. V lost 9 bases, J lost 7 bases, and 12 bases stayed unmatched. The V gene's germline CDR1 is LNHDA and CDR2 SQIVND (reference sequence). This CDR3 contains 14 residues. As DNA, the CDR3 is TGTGCCAGCCGGAAATTAACAGGGGAACAGCCCCAGCATTTT. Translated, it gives CASRKLTGEQPQHF. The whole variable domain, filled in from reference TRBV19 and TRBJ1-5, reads DGGITQSPKYLFRKEGQNVTLSCEQNLNHDAMYWYRQDPGQGLRLIYYSQIVNDFQKGDIAEGYSVSREKKESFPLTVTSAQKNPTAFYLCASRKLTGEQPQHFGDGTRLSIL.

The CDR3, as DNA: TGTGCCAGCAGCCGGACAGGGGATGGCTACACCTTC. Residues: CASSRTGDGYTF. This chain links TRBV6-1 with TRBJ1-2, with TRBD1 matching over 9 bases. In germline, CDR1 is MNHNS, CDR2 SASEGT. The CDR3 consists of 12 residues. J lost 6 bases, V lost 6 bases, and 2 bases had no gene match.

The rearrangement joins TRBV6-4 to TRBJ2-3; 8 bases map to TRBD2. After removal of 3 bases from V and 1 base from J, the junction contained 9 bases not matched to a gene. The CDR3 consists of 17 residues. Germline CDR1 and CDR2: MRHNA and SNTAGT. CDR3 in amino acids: CASSESRLARGTDTQYF. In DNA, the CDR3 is TGTGCCAGCAGTGAGTCCCGACTAGCGCGGGGCACAGATACGCAGTATTTT.

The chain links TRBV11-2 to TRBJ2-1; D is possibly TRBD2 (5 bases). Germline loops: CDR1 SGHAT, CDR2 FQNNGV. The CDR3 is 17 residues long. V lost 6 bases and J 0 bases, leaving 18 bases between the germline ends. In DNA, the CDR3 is TGTGCCAGCAGGCCACTAGGTACGAGACTCTCCTACAATGAGCAGTTCTTC. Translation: CASRPLGTRLSYNEQFF.

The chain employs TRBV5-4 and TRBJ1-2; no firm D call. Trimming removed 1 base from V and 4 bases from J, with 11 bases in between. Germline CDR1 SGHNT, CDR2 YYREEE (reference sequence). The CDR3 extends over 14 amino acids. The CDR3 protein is CASSLSSQSYGYTF. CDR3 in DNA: TGTGCCAGCAGCTTGTCCAGTCAGAGCTATGGCTACACCTTC.

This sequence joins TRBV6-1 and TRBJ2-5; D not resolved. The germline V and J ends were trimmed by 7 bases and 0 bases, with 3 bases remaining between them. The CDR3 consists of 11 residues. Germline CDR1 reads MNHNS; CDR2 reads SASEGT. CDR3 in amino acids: CASTYQETQYF. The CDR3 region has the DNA TGTGCCAGCACGTACCAAGAGACCCAGTACTTC.

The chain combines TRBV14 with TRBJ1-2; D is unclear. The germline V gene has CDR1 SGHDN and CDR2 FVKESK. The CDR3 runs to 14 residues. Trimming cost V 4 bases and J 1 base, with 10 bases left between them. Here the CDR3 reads CASSPSVINYGYTF. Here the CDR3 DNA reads TGTGCCAGCAGCCCCTCGGTAATTAACTATGGCTACACCTTC.

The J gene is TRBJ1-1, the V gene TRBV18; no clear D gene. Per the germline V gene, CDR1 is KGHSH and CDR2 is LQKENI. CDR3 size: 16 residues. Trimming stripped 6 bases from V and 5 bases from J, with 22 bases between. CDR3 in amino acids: CASSPTLVRTETEAFF. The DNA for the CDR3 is TGTGCCAGCTCTCCGACCCTTGTCAGGACTGAGACTGAAGCTTTCTTT.

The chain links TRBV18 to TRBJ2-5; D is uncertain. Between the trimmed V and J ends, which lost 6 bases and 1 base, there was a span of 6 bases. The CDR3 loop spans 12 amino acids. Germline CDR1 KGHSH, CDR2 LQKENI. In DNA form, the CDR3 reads TGTGCCAGCTCGAGATCCCAAGAGACCCAGTACTTC. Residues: CASSRSQETQYF. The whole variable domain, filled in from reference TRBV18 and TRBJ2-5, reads NAGVMQNPRHLVRRRGQEARLRCSPMKGHSHVYWYRQLPEEGLKFMVYLQKENIIDESGMPKERFSAEFPKEGPSILRIQQVVRGDSAAYFCASSRSQETQYFGPGTRLLVL.

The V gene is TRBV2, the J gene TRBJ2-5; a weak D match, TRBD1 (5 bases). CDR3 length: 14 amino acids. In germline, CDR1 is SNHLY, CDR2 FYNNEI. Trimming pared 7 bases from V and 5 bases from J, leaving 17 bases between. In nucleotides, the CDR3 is TGTGCCAGCATTAGAGACAGTGCCCAGGAGACCCAGTACTTC. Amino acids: CASIRDSAQETQYF.

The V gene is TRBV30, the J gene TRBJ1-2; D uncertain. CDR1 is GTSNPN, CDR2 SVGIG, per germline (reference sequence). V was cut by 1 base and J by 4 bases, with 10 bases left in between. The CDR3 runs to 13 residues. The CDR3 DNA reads TGTGCCTGGAGTGGCGGGCTGATCTATGGCTACACCTTC. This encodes CAWSGGLIYGYTF. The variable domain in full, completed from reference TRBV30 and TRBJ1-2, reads SQTIHQWPATLVQPVGSPLSLECTVEGTSNPNLYWYRQAAGRGLQLLFYSVGIGQISSEVPQNLSASRPQDRQFILSSKKLLLSDSGFYLCAWSGGLIYGYTFGSGTRLTVV.

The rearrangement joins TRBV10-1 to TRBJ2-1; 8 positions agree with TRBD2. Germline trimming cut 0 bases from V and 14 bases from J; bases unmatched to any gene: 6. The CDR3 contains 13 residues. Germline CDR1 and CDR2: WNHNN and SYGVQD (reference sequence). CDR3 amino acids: CASSESDGRAKFF. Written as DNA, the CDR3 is TGCGCCAGCAGTGAGTCGGACGGGAGGGCCAAGTTCTTC.